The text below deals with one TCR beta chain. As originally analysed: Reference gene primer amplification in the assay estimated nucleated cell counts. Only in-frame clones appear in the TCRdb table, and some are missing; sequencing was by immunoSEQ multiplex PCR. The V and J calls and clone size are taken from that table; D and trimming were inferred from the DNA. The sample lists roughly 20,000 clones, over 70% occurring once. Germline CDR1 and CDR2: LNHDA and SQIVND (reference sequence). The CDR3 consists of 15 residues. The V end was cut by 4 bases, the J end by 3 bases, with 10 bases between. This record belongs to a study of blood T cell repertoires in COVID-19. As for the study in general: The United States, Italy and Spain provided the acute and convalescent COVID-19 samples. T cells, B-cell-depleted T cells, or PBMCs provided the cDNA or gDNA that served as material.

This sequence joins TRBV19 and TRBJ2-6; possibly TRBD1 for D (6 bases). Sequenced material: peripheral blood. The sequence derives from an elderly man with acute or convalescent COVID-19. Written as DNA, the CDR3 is TGTGCCAGTAGTACCAACAGGGATGGGGCCAACGTCCTGACTTTC. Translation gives CASSTNRDGANVLTF. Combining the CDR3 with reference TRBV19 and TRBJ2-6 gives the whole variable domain DGGITQSPKYLFRKEGQNVTLSCEQNLNHDAMYWYRQDPGQGLRLIYYSQIVNDFQKGDIAEGYSVSREKKESFPLTVTSAQKNPTAFYLCASSTNRDGANVLTFGAGSRLTVL.